Listed here are 27 T cell receptor beta chains from one sample, sequenced in a study of cytomegalovirus exposure and HLA in healthy donors. TCRdb keeps only in-frame clones here, not all; method: immunoSEQ multiplex PCR. The sample records 150,000 to 200,000 clones, about 90% being singletons. Source material: PBMCs. All receptors derive from a young woman in good health and CMV-seropositive.

This sequence joins TRBV5-6 and TRBJ1-1, with 10 bases fitting TRBD1. Germline assignment: CDR1 SGHDT and CDR2 YYEEEE. This CDR3 region has 17 residues. The J segment lost 4 bases and the V segment lost 4 bases, leaving 13 bases of the junction unmatched. CDR3 nucleotides: TGTGCCAGCAGCCCCGAAGTTGGGACAGGGGCTGGCACTGAAGCTTTCTTT. Translating gives CASSPEVGTGAGTEAFF.

The chain employs TRBV18 and TRBJ2-7; D is unclear. CDR1 and CDR2 (germline): KGHSH, LQKENI. The V end lost 0 bases, the J end lost 0 bases, and 15 bases lay between the germline ends. CDR3 length: 17 amino acids. In DNA form, the CDR3 reads TGTGCCAGCTCACCACCTAGTGGAAGCGAATTCTCCTACGAGCAGTACTTC. Translated: CASSPPSGSEFSYEQYF.

This clone was counted a few times. CDR3 amino acids: CASSSNPVGVYNEQFF. CDR3 nucleotide sequence: TGTGCCAGCAGCTCCAACCCAGTCGGGGTGTACAATGAGCAGTTCTTC. The V call is TRBV7-3, the J call TRBJ2-1; D is possibly TRBD2 (5 bases). The CDR3 has 16 residues. The V and J ends lost 4 bases and 4 bases respectively, with 17 bases between them. CDR1 is SGHTA, CDR2 FQGTGA, per germline. Full variable domain (rest looked up from reference TRBV7-3 and TRBJ2-1): GAGVSQTPSNKVTEKGKYVELRCDPISGHTALYWYRQSLGQGPEFLIYFQGTGAADDSGLPNDRFFAVRPEGSVSTLKIQRTERGDSAVYLCASSSNPVGVYNEQFFGPGTRLTVL.

The chain is built from TRBV5-1 and TRBJ2-7; 7 nucleotides match TRBD1. Germline V gene sequence: CDR1 SGHRS, CDR2 YFSETQ. V gave up 0 bases and J gave up 4 bases; unmatched junction bases: 7. This CDR3 has 15 residues. The CDR3 DNA is TGCGCCAGCAGCTTGGTGGAAGGGGGCGGATACGAGCAGTACTTC. Protein sequence: CASSLVEGGGYEQYF.

The rearrangement links TRBV5-1 to TRBJ1-3; TRBD1 aligns across 7 bases. V was pared by 0 bases and J by 2 bases, with 8 bases of the junction left unmatched. CDR3 length equals 17 residues. Germline lookup yields CDR1 SGHRS and CDR2 YFSETQ. The CDR3 coding sequence is TGCGCCAGCAGCTTGGAGTGGACAGGAACTACTGGAAACACCATATATTTT. Protein: CASSLEWTGTTGNTIYF.

The gene calls are TRBV9 and TRBJ2-3; 10 nucleotides match TRBD2. Germline V gene data show CDR1 as SGDLS and CDR2 as YYNGEE. This CDR3 spans 15 amino acids. V trimming: 2 bases; J trimming: 4 bases; junction bases outside the gene matches: 4. The CDR3 here is CASSVSGRAPDTQYF. CDR3 in DNA: TGTGCCAGCAGCGTCAGCGGGAGGGCCCCAGATACGCAGTATTTT.

This chain joins TRBV27 and TRBJ1-1; a possible D gene is TRBD1 (6 bases). Germline CDR1 is MNHEY and CDR2 is SMNVEV (reference sequence). Trimming left V 5 bases short and J 1 base short, with 11 bases between. The CDR3 spans 14 residues. CDR3 nucleotide sequence: TGTGCCAGCAGTCCTGACAGGTGGAACACTGAAGCTTTCTTT. Translation: CASSPDRWNTEAFF.

The chain employs TRBV4-3 and TRBJ1-1, with D uncertain. The germline V and J ends were trimmed by 3 bases and 0 bases, with 5 bases remaining between them. Germline-derived CDR1 and CDR2 are LGHNA and YSLEER. The CDR3 runs to 13 residues. The chain's CDR3 is CASSQYLNTEAFF. The CDR3 DNA follows: TGCGCCAGCAGCCAGTATCTGAACACTGAAGCTTTCTTT.

This sequence joins TRBV28 and TRBJ2-5, with TRBD2 matching over 12 bases. V trimming: 7 bases; J trimming: 5 bases; junction bases outside the gene matches: 2. The CDR3 contains 13 residues. Germline lookup yields CDR1 MDHEN and CDR2 SYDVKM. CDR3 loop: CASTTSGRETQYF. The CDR3 coding sequence is TGTGCCAGCACAACTAGCGGGAGGGAGACCCAGTACTTC.

V usage is TRBV7-2 and J usage is TRBJ2-6; unclear D gene. In germline, CDR1 is SGHTA, CDR2 FQGNSA. The CDR3 has 14 residues. V lost 1 base and J lost 2, with 3 bases in between. CDR3 residues: CASSLGAGANVLTF. CDR3 sequence (DNA): TGTGCCAGCAGCTTAGGAGCTGGGGCCAACGTCCTGACTTTC.

The chain recombines TRBV7-6 with TRBJ1-2; 8 bases match TRBD1. Trimming at V came to 1 base and at J to 4 bases, leaving 11 bases not matched to a gene. This CDR3 has 17 residues. The V gene's germline CDR1 is SGHVS and CDR2 FNYEAQ. The CDR3 loop reads CASSLEPDRERGYGYTF. The CDR3 nucleotides read TGTGCCAGCAGCTTAGAGCCGGACAGGGAAAGAGGCTATGGCTACACCTTC.

The V call is TRBV11-3, the J call TRBJ2-2, with TRBD2 identical over 10 bases. Trimming removed 5 bases from V and 4 bases from J; junction bases left unmatched: 7. The CDR3 spans 16 residues. CDR1 and CDR2 (germline): SGHNT, YENEEA. The CDR3, as DNA: TGTGCCAGCAGCCCGGTCAGCGGGAGGGCCACCGGGGAGCTGTTTTTT. Its protein product is CASSPVSGRATGELFF.

With respect to this clone: The sample contains more than one DNA sequence encoding this CDR3. V and J are TRBV4-1 and TRBJ1-2; possibly TRBD1 for D (5 bases). The CDR3 covers 13 residues. Trimming left V 4 bases short and J 2 bases short, with 8 bases between. CDR1 MGHRA and CDR2 YSYEKL come from the germline V gene. For the CDR3, the DNA is TGCGCCAGCAGCCTTCAGGGAAACTATGGCTACACCTTC. This gives the protein CASSLQGNYGYTF.

This clone was detected only a few times. The V gene is TRBV7-9, the J gene TRBJ1-6; tentative D call: TRBD1 (5 bases). V was shortened by 3 bases and J by 7 bases, with 10 bases between the two germline ends. CDR1 is SEHNR, CDR2 FQNEAQ, per germline (reference sequence). This CDR3 is built from 14 residues. The CDR3 sequence is CASSLTVPNSPLHF. The CDR3 nucleotides are TGTGCCAGCAGCTTGACAGTACCCAATTCACCCCTCCACTTT.

In the case of this clone: Additional DNA sequences in this sample encode the identical CDR3. This chain links TRBV27 with TRBJ1-5; 8 bases match TRBD1. Trimming took 3 bases from V and 6 from J; bases not matched to a gene: 4. The length of the CDR3 is 14 residues. Germline CDR1 MNHEY, CDR2 SMNVEV (reference sequence). CDR3 loop: CASSFGQGSQPQHF. CDR3 nucleotides: TGTGCCAGCAGTTTCGGACAGGGCAGTCAGCCCCAGCATTTT.

This clone was counted once. The J gene is TRBJ1-1, the V gene TRBV6-5, with 7 bases that match TRBD1. Trimming took 2 bases from V and 0 from J; bases not matched to a gene: 6. The CDR3 is 16 amino acids. Germline values: CDR1 MNHEY, CDR2 SVGAGI. CDR3 DNA sequence: TGTGCCAGCAGTTACGGAGGGGGCCGTATGAACACTGAAGCTTTCTTT. This encodes CASSYGGGRMNTEAFF.

This clone was counted between two and nine times. V and J are TRBV5-4 and TRBJ1-2; weak D call: TRBD1 (5 bases). CDR3 length: 14 amino acids. V was shortened by 0 bases and J by 4 bases, with 10 bases between the two germline ends. Germline assignment: CDR1 SGHNT and CDR2 YYREEE (reference sequence). CDR3: CASSLAGGGYGYTF. The CDR3 DNA reads as TGTGCCAGCAGCTTGGCGGGGGGAGGCTATGGCTACACCTTC.

The V call is TRBV28, the J call TRBJ1-4; 11 nucleotides align to TRBD1. Germline loops: CDR1 MDHEN, CDR2 SYDVKM. V dropped 7 bases and J dropped 1; count of bases not matched to a gene: 5. This CDR3 is 16 amino acids long. The CDR3 reads CASIWGQGGTNEKLFF. The DNA for the CDR3 is TGTGCCAGCATCTGGGGACAGGGGGGAACTAATGAAAAACTGTTTTTT. The whole variable domain, remainder taken from reference TRBV28 and TRBJ1-4, is DVKVTQSSRYLVKRTGEKVFLECVQDMDHENMFWYRQDPGLGLRLIYFSYDVKMKEKGDIPEGYSVSREKKERFSLILESASTNQTSMYLCASIWGQGGTNEKLFFGSGTQLSVL.

V and J are TRBV27 and TRBJ2-7, with 12 positions matching TRBD2. This CDR3 contains 16 residues. Looked up from germline, CDR1 is MNHEY and CDR2 is SMNVEV (reference sequence). Germline trimming cut 1 base from V and 3 bases from J; bases unmatched to any gene: 4. The CDR3 loop is CASSLFSSGGDYEQYF. In DNA, the CDR3 is TGTGCCAGCAGTTTATTCTCTAGCGGGGGGGACTACGAGCAGTACTTC.

V usage is TRBV6-5 and J usage is TRBJ2-1, with 8 bases matching TRBD2. Germline V lookup: CDR1 MNHEY, CDR2 SVGAGI. CDR3 length: 14 amino acids. V gave up 2 bases and J gave up 6 bases; unmatched junction bases: 3. CDR3 sequence (DNA): TGTGCCAGCAGTTACGTGGCGGGGGGCAATGAGCAGTTCTTC. Protein sequence: CASSYVAGGNEQFF.

The chain is built from TRBV6-5 and TRBJ1-3; the D gene is possibly TRBD1 (5 bases). CDR3 length: 15 residues. The germline V gene has CDR1 MNHEY and CDR2 SVGAGI. The V gene lost 7 bases and the J gene lost 0 bases, with 13 bases spanning the gap. This CDR3 reads CASTNRQFSGNTIYF. The CDR3 DNA reads TGTGCCAGCACCAACCGACAGTTCTCTGGAAACACCATATATTTT.

This chain connects TRBV5-1 to TRBJ2-5; 8 bases are shared with TRBD2. CDR1 is SGHRS and CDR2 is YFSETQ in the germline V gene. The CDR3 sequence is 15 residues long. V lost 2 bases, J lost 1 base, and 4 bases stayed unmatched. As DNA, the CDR3 is TGCGCCAGCAGCTTCCAGCGGGGGATCCAAGAGACCCAGTACTTC. It is translated as CASSFQRGIQETQYF.

The chain is built from TRBV27 and TRBJ2-7, with 10 bases fitting TRBD1. CDR3 length: 14 residues. With V trimmed by 5 bases and J by 0 bases, 1 base remained unmatched. The germline V gene has CDR1 MNHEY and CDR2 SMNVEV (reference sequence). The CDR3 coding sequence is TGTGCCAGCAGTCGGACAGGGGGCTCCTACGAGCAGTACTTC. It yields the protein CASSRTGGSYEQYF.

To note about this clone: A junction end diverges from the germline sequence, so it may reflect a read error. This chain links TRBV6-1 with TRBJ2-5, with no clear D. The CDR3 is made up of 16 amino acids. CDR1 and CDR2 (germline): MNHNS, SASEGT. Written as DNA, the CDR3 is TGTGCCAGCAGTGAAGATGTAGGCTGGATGAGACATTGGCTGGACTTC. Amino acid sequence: CASSEDVGWMRHWLDF.

The gene calls are TRBV6-1 and TRBJ2-1; D is unclear. Trimming took 10 bases from V and 5 from J, leaving 12 bases between them. Germline loops: CDR1 MNHNS, CDR2 SASEGT. The CDR3 sequence is 12 residues long. CDR3 bases: TGTGCCATCCACCCGGTCAACAATGAGCAGTTCTTC. Its protein is CAIHPVNNEQFF.

The chain combines TRBV19 with TRBJ2-1; maybe TRBD1 (6 bases). Trimming took 5 bases from V and 3 from J, leaving 14 bases between them. Germline V CDR1 and CDR2: LNHDA, SQIVND (reference sequence). The CDR3 contains 15 residues. DNA for the CDR3: TGTGCCAGTAGTCCGGGACATCTGGACTACAATGAGCAGTTCTTC. Its translation: CASSPGHLDYNEQFF.

V gene TRBV7-8 combines with J gene TRBJ2-7; 12 nucleotides line up with TRBD2. The CDR3 is 16 amino acids. Germline values: CDR1 SGHVS, CDR2 FQNEAQ. Trimming removed 4 bases from V and 2 bases from J; junction bases left unmatched: 6. CDR3: CASSSGTSGSTYEQYF. CDR3 in DNA: TGTGCCAGCAGCTCCGGGACTAGCGGGTCTACCTACGAGCAGTACTTC.